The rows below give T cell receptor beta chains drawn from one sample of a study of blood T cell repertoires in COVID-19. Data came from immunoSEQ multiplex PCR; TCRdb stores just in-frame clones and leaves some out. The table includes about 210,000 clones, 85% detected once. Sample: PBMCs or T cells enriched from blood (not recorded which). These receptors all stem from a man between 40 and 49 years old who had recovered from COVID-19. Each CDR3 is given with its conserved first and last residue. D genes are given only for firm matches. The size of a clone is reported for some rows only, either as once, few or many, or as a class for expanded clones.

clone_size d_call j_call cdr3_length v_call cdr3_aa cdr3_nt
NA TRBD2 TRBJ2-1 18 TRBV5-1 CASSLNDPRTSGKYEQFF TGCGCCAGCAGCTTGAACGATCCTCGGACTAGCGGGAAGTATGAGCAGTTCTTC
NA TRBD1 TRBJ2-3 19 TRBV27 CASSFRPVNEQGSTDTQYF TGTGCCAGCAGTTTTAGACCCGTAAACGAACAGGGGAGTACAGATACGCAGTATTTT
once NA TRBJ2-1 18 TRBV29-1 CSVTGTLNFRLSNNEQFF TGCAGCGTGACCGGGACTTTGAATTTCCGCTTAAGTAACAATGAGCAGTTCTTC
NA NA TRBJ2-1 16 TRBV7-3 CASSLGHFSSYNEQFF TGTGCCAGCAGCTTAGGACACTTCAGCTCCTACAATGAGCAGTTCTTC
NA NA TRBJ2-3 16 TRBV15 CATSRSMSGVTDTQYF TGTGCCACCAGCAGGAGTATGAGCGGAGTCACAGATACGCAGTATTTT
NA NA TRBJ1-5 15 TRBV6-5 CASRQQGYSNQPQHF TGTGCCAGCAGGCAACAGGGATATAGCAATCAGCCCCAGCATTTT
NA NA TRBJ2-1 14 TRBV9 CASSDSNSYNEQFF TGTGCCAGCAGCGACTCTAACTCCTACAATGAGCAGTTCTTC
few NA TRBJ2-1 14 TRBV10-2 CASSTSGNYNEQFF TGCGCCAGCAGTACCAGCGGAAATTACAATGAGCAGTTCTTC
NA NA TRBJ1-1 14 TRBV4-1 CASSQPDRDTEAFF TGCGCCAGCAGCCAACCCGACAGAGACACTGAAGCTTTCTTT
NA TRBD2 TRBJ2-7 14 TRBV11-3 CASSPSGTSYEQYF TGTGCCAGCAGCCCCTCCGGGACTAGCTACGAGCAGTACTTC
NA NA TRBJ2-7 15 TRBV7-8 CASSLSGFQNYEQYF TGTGCCAGCAGCTTATCGGGATTCCAAAACTACGAGCAGTACTTC
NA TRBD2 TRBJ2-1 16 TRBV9 CASSVLSGSSYNEQFF TGTGCCAGCAGCGTACTAAGCGGGAGTTCCTACAATGAGCAGTTCTTC
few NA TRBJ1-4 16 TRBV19 CASSSEARAGGEKLFF TGTGCCAGTAGTTCCGAAGCCCGGGCCGGAGGTGAAAAACTGTTTTTT
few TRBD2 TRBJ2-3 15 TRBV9 CASSVYSGRSDTQYF TGTGCCAGCAGCGTGTATAGCGGGAGATCAGATACGCAGTATTTT
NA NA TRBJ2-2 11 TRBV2 CASTSIGELFF TGTGCCAGCACCTCTATCGGGGAGCTGTTTTTT
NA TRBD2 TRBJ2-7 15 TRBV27 CASSLRREPSYEQYF TGTGCCAGCAGTTTAAGGCGGGAGCCATCCTACGAGCAGTACTTC
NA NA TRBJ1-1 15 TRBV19 CASSIVAGRGTEAFF TGTGCCAGTAGTATAGTCGCAGGGAGGGGTACTGAAGCTTTCTTT
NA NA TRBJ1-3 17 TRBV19 CASSIAPDTLSGNTIYF TGTGCCAGTAGTATAGCCCCAGACACCCTCTCTGGAAACACCATATATTTT
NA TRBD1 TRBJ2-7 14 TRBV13 CASSLRGQLYEQYF TGTGCCAGCAGTTTAAGGGGACAGCTCTACGAGCAGTACTTC
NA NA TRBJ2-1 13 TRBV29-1 CSVAGSSYNEQFF TGCAGCGTTGCAGGTAGCTCCTACAATGAGCAGTTCTTC
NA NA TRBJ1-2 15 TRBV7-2 CASSLAQGPHYGYTF TGTGCCAGCAGCTTAGCCCAGGGGCCCCACTATGGCTACACCTTC
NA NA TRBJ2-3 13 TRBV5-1 CASSRGSTDTQYF TGCGCCAGCAGTCGGGGAAGCACAGATACGCAGTATTTT
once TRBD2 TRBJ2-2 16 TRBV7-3 CASSLTSGANTGELFF TGTGCCAGCAGCTTGACTAGCGGAGCGAACACCGGGGAGCTGTTTTTT
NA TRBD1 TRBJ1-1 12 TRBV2 CARADRVTEAFF TGTGCCAGGGCGGACAGGGTCACTGAAGCTTTCTTT
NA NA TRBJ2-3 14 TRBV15 CATSRDRVGDTQYF TGTGCCACCAGCAGAGACAGGGTAGGGGATACGCAGTATTTT
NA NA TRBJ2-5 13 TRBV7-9 CASSSTGEETQYF TGTGCCAGCAGCAGTACAGGCGAGGAGACCCAGTACTTC